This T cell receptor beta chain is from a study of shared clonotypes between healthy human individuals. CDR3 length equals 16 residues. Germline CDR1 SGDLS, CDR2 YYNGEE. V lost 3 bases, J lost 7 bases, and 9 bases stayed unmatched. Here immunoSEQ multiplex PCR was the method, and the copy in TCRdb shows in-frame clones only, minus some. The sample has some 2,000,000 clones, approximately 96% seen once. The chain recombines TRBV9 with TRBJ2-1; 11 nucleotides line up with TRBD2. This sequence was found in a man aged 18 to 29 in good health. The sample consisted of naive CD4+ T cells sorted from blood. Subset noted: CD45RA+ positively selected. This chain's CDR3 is CASSARSGGAVNEQFF. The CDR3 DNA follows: TGTGCCAGCAGCGCCCGTAGCGGGGGGGCTGTTAATGAGCAGTTCTTC.